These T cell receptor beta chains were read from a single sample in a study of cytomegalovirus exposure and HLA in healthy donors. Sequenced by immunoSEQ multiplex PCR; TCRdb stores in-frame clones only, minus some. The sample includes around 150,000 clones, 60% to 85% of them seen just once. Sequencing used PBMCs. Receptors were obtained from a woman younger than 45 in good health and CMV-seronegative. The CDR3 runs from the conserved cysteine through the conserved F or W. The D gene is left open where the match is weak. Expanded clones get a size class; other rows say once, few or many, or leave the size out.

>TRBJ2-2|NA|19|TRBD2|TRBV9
CASSVRRAPGTSFAGELFF
TGTGCCAGCAGCGTACGTCGAGCCCCCGGGACTAGCTTTGCCGGGGAGCTGTTTTTT
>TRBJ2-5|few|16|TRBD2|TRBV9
CASSGTSGGDSGTQYF
TGTGCCAGCAGCGGGACTAGCGGGGGAGACTCCGGGACCCAGTACTTC
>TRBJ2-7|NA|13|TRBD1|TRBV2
CASREGAVSEQYF
TGTGCCAGCAGAGAGGGGGCAGTGAGCGAGCAGTACTTC
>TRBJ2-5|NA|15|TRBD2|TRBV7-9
CASSLLVAGEETQYF
TGTGCCAGCAGCTTGTTAGTAGCGGGGGAAGAGACCCAGTACTTC
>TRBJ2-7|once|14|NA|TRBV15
CATSRDRGSYEQYF
TGTGCCACCAGCAGAGACAGGGGCTCATACGAGCAGTACTTC
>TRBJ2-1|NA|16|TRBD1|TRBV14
CASSQGIDRVQDEQFF
TGTGCCAGCAGCCAAGGGATAGACAGGGTACAGGATGAGCAGTTCTTC
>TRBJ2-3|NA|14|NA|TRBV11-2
CASSRTRNSDTQYF
TGTGCCAGCAGCCGTACTAGAAATAGCGATACGCAGTATTTT
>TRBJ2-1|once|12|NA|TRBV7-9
CASSFSPNEQFF
TGTGCCAGCAGCTTTAGCCCCAATGAGCAGTTCTTC
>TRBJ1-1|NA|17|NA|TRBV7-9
CASSPRGGGASNTEAFF
TGTGCCAGCAGCCCCCGGGGTGGGGGCGCGTCGAACACTGAAGCTTTCTTT
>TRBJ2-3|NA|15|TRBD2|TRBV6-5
CASTIAGGRADTQYF
TGTGCCAGCACTATCGCGGGGGGCCGGGCAGATACGCAGTATTTT